Listed here are 8 T cell receptor beta chains from one sample, sequenced in a study of T-cell reconstitution after alpha-beta-depleted transplantation in children. Preparation of the TCRbeta library used unique molecular identifiers. TCRdb analysed the PCR reads with MiXCR anew, one entry per CDR3 protein. This sample yields about 500,000 distinct CDR3 sequences, of which less than 35% are seen a single time; around 2.4% belongs to the top ten. Sequenced here: PBMCs from the stem cell graft donor, sampled from the stem cell graft. Source of these receptors: a human donor who donated a stem cell graft to a child with aplastic anemia.

In DNA form, the CDR3 reads TGCAGTGCTAGGGGTCAAGATGAAAAACTGTTTTTT. Translating gives CSARGQDEKLFF. This rearrangement joins TRBV20-1 to TRBJ1-4; D gene unclear. The CDR3 is made up of 12 amino acids. The V end was cut by 3 bases, the J end by 6 bases, with 8 bases between. CDR1 and CDR2 (germline): DFQATT, SNEGSKA (reference sequence).

The genes are TRBV18 and TRBJ2-1; 9 nucleotides match TRBD1. V lost 8 bases, J lost 7 bases, and 12 bases stayed unmatched. CDR1 KGHSH and CDR2 LQKENI come from the germline V gene. The CDR3 runs 15 residues. The CDR3 sequence: CASATGTGTQNEQFF. The DNA of the CDR3 is TGTGCCAGCGCCACGGGGACAGGGACACAAAATGAGCAGTTCTTC.

The chain links TRBV18 to TRBJ2-1; D possibly corresponds to TRBD2 (6 bases). Germline V gives CDR1 KGHSH, CDR2 LQKENI. The CDR3 runs 15 residues. V lost 2 bases to trimming and J lost 7 bases, with 15 bases between them. The CDR3 DNA reads TGTGCCAGCTCACCATTGGCGCGGGATCGGAATGAGCAGTTCTTC. Encoded protein: CASSPLARDRNEQFF.

This clonotype was seen only a few times. CDR3 loop: CASSLMSKGEAFF. The CDR3 coding sequence is TGTGCCAGCAGCTTGATGTCTAAGGGTGAAGCTTTCTTT. The genes are TRBV7-2 and TRBJ1-1; D remains ambiguous. The CDR3 totals 13 residues. V shed 3 bases and J shed 7 bases, with 12 bases lying between them. Germline V gives CDR1 SGHTA, CDR2 FQGNSA.

This rearrangement joins TRBV4-3 to TRBJ1-4; 7 nucleotides align to TRBD1. V shed 1 base and J 5 bases; nucleotides not matched to a gene: 7. The germline V gene encodes CDR1 LGHNA and CDR2 YSLEER. The CDR3 covers 16 residues. CDR3 nucleotides: TGCGCCAGCAGCCAAGCCGCCCAGGGGGGGAATGAAAAACTGTTTTTT. Residues: CASSQAAQGGNEKLFF.

The V and J genes are TRBV6-5 and TRBJ2-7; perhaps D is TRBD1 or TRBD2 (5 bases each). The CDR3 is made up of 14 amino acids. V was clipped by 0 bases and J by 3 bases, with 9 bases between them. CDR1 and CDR2 from the germline V gene are MNHEY and SVGAGI. The CDR3 DNA follows: TGTGCCAGCAGTTACTCCCGGGGCGGCTACGAGCAGTACGTC. Protein sequence: CASSYSRGGYEQYV.

This clonotype was recorded a few times. The rearrangement joins TRBV3-1 to TRBJ1-2; D is uncertain. The ends were cut back, 0 bases at V and 8 bases at J, with 16 bases in the middle. The CDR3 spans 15 residues. Germline-derived CDR1 and CDR2 are LGHDT and YNNKEL (reference sequence). CDR3 sequence (DNA): TGTGCCAGCAGCCAAGACGATAAACCGGCGGGCGGCTACACCTTC. This codes for CASSQDDKPAGGYTF.

This clonotype was seen only once. Germline and junction disagree at one end, which may indicate a read error. CDR3 amino acids: CALSSWGRGLLRSNQPQHF. The CDR3 DNA is TGTGCCCTCAGTTCATGGGGCAGGGGGCTTTTAAGGAGCAATCAGCCCCAGCATTTT. The chain carries TRBV10-3 and TRBJ1-5; 8 positions agree with TRBD1. The CDR3 extends over 19 amino acids. Germline V gene data show CDR1 as ENHRY and CDR2 as SYGVKD.